This TCR beta chain was sequenced in a study of T cell repertoires in cytomegalovirus infection. Study-level background: Carrying CMV and the relevant HLA type showed in public TCR beta signatures.

Study-wide results and limits: Public TCR beta family frequency separated CMV-and-HLA carriers, including in an independent cohort. HLA-C-restricted, CMV-specific TCR beta clonotypes were dominant ex vivo.

The CDR3 spans 13 residues. The V gene's germline CDR1 is DFQATT and CDR2 SNEGSKA (reference sequence). V lost 5 bases, J lost 4 bases, and 5 bases stayed unmatched. About this clonotype itself: Its antigen is unknown.

TCRdb reprocessed the reads via MiXCR and lists one record per CDR3 protein. The sample shows roughly 630,000 distinct CDR3 sequences, more than 20% of them seen only once. This receptor was identified in a human donor in good health (CMV status not recorded). Some clones in this sample may be carry-over from other donors' samples. The chain links TRBV20-1 to TRBJ1-1, with 9 bases identical to TRBD1. The sequenced sample consisted of CD8+ T cells from PBMCs. In DNA, the CDR3 is TGCAGTGCTCGCGGACAGGGGACCACTGAAGCTTTCTTT. It yields the protein CSARGQGTTEAFF.